In its sample, the clone carrying this T cell receptor beta chain was seen many times. Its antigen is unknown. Using RNA transcripts as the source, TCR beta CDR3 regions were amplified. With the HTBI primer set, the TCR CDR3 went through a first round of RT-PCR. TCRdb recomputed calls from the multiplex PCR reads with MiXCR, one row per CDR3 protein. The repertoire includes roughly 500,000 distinct CDR3 sequences, over 35% of them detected once, and about two fifths sits in the top ten. Clinical symptoms, serum thyroxine and TRAb, thyroid ultrasound and orbital computed tomography were used for the diagnoses. This specimen belongs to a study of T cells in Graves' hyperthyroidism and ophthalmopathy. Broader study findings: Prediction of ophthalmopathy progression came a median approximately 7 months pre-onset. Stable hyperthyroidism was separated from ophthalmopathy by a model based on 13 V-J features. Among clonotypes expanded in thyroid above 0.001, most were also found in blood.

This receptor was taken from an adult woman with Graves' disease, either hyperthyroidism or ophthalmopathy (not recorded which). Sequencing was performed on peripheral blood or thyroid tissue (not recorded which).

This chain's CDR3 is CASTLRELTEAFF. CDR3 nucleotides: TGTGCCAGCACCTTAAGGGAGCTCACTGAAGCTTTCTTT. V usage is TRBV12-3 or TRBV12-4 and J usage is TRBJ1-1, with D hard to call. The CDR3 runs to 13 residues. The V end lost 7 bases, the J end lost 4 bases, and 13 bases lay between the germline ends.